Listed below are T cell receptor beta chains from one sample, sequenced in a study of T-cell reconstitution after alpha-beta-depleted transplantation in children. TCRdb re-analysed the PCR reads in MiXCR, keeping a single row per CDR3 protein. The table shows 800,000 to 1,000,000 distinct CDR3 sequences, with about 26% occurring only once. This sample comprised PBMCs, mostly from graft donor cells, obtained 360 days after TCRalphabeta/CD19-depleted stem cell transplant. The receptors originated from a boy younger than two who had a stem cell transplant for SCID, so the T cells may come from the graft donor. The CDR3 runs from the conserved cysteine through the conserved F or W. Each record gives: D gene, J gene, CDR3 length, V gene, clone size, CDR3 DNA, CDR3 protein. A D gene is named only where the DNA matches it firmly. Where a row states a size, it is once, few, many or the class of an expanded clone; other rows omit it.

>TRBD2|TRBJ2-5|18|TRBV12-3/TRBV12-4|few
TGTGCCAGCAGTCCCTATCGGAGACTAGCGGGGTTTCAAGAGACCCAGTACTTC
CASSPYRRLAGFQETQYF
>NA|TRBJ2-7|12|TRBV20-1|NA
TGCAGTGTCGCTCCCCGGCAGAACGAGCAGTACTTC
CSVAPRQNEQYF
>NA|TRBJ1-5|15|TRBV5-6|NA
TGTGCCAGCAGCCCTCGCCCGGGGAGCAATCAGCCCCAGCATTTT
CASSPRPGSNQPQHF
>TRBD2|TRBJ2-3|12|TRBV2|NA
TGTGCCAGCTTACCCGGGACTAGCTGGACGGATTTT
CASLPGTSWTDF
>NA|TRBJ1-5|12|TRBV10-3|few
TGTGCCATCAGCACAGGGAACCAGCCCCAGCATTTT
CAISTGNQPQHF
>NA|TRBJ1-1|13|TRBV7-8|NA
TGTGCCAGCAGCCCTCTATGGGCCACTGAAGCTTTCTTT
CASSPLWATEAFF
>TRBD2|TRBJ2-7|15|TRBV28|few
TGTGCCAGCAGTTTAGTCGTGGGGGGGGTAGACGAGCAGTACTTC
CASSLVVGGVDEQYF
>TRBD1|TRBJ2-1|13|TRBV12-3/TRBV12-4|NA
TGTGCCAGCAGTCCCCCGGACAGGGCTGAGCAGTTCTTC
CASSPPDRAEQFF
>NA|TRBJ2-7|15|TRBV2|NA
TGTGCCAGCAGTGACGTTCCCCATATATCCTACGAGCAGTACTTC
CASSDVPHISYEQYF
>TRBD1|TRBJ2-1|15|TRBV2|NA
TGTGCCAGCACCTTTTCACAGGGGTTCGAGAATGAGCAGTTCTTC
CASTFSQGFENEQFF
>NA|TRBJ2-3|16|TRBV6-1|NA
TGTGCCAGCAGACCCGTAGTCCGCCACGATCTAGGGACGCAGTATTTT
CASRPVVRHDLGTQYF
>NA|TRBJ2-5|14|TRBV15|NA
TGTGCCACCAGCAGATCTGACGTCGTAGAGACCCAGTACTTC
CATSRSDVVETQYF
>NA|TRBJ1-1|14|TRBV20-1|NA
TGCAGTGCTAGAGCGGGAAGTATGAACACTGAAGCTTTCTTT
CSARAGSMNTEAFF
>NA|TRBJ2-3|14|TRBV6-1|NA
TGTGCCAGCATGAGGCGGGGTGACACAGATACGCAGTATTTT
CASMRRGDTDTQYF
>NA|TRBJ2-3|14|TRBV29-1|few
TGCAGCGTCGCAGGGGAGGTGTTTATGGATACGCAGTATTTT
CSVAGEVFMDTQYF
>TRBD1|TRBJ2-1|16|TRBV9|NA
TGTGCCAGCAGTAATAGGGACAGGGGTTCCTACAATGAGCAGTTCTTC
CASSNRDRGSYNEQFF
>NA|TRBJ2-7|11|TRBV12-3/TRBV12-4|NA
TGTGCCAGCTTAATCAGTGGCGAGCAGTACTTC
CASLISGEQYF
>TRBD1|TRBJ2-4|14|TRBV7-9|NA
TGTGCCAGCAGCTCCGACAGGGGGTCCAACATTCAGTACTTC
CASSSDRGSNIQYF
>NA|TRBJ2-1|15|TRBV12-5|NA
TGTGCTAGTGGTTTGGAGGCTGTGATCATCGGTGAGCAGTTCTTC
CASGLEAVIIGEQFF
>NA|TRBJ2-5|15|TRBV20-1|NA
TGCAGTGCCAGAGGGTTTGGGGGAGTGAAGGAGACCCAGTACTTC
CSARGFGGVKETQYF
>TRBD1|TRBJ1-5|14|TRBV29-1|NA
TGCAGCGTTGTTTGGGACAGGGTCAATCAGCCCCAGCATTTT
CSVVWDRVNQPQHF
>TRBD1|TRBJ1-4|15|TRBV7-2|few
TGTGCCAGCAGCTTAGCGGGACAGGGAAAGGAAAAACTGTTTTTT
CASSLAGQGKEKLFF
>TRBD1|TRBJ2-1|15|TRBV7-9|few
TGTGCCAGCAGCCGGACAGGGAAACGGTACAATGAGCAGTTCTTC
CASSRTGKRYNEQFF
>NA|TRBJ2-1|12|TRBV20-1|NA
TGCAGTGCCCTGAGCTCCTACAATGAGCAGTTCTTC
CSALSSYNEQFF
>TRBD1|TRBJ2-3|16|TRBV6-2/TRBV6-3|few
TGTGCCAGCAGTCCACAGGGGGCGCAAGTTGCAGATACGCAGTATTTT
CASSPQGAQVADTQYF
>NA|TRBJ2-7|17|TRBV25-1|NA
TGTGCCAGCAGTGAAGGGCTAGGGCGGGCCTCTACCTACGAGCAGTACTTC
CASSEGLGRASTYEQYF
>NA|TRBJ1-4|13|TRBV20-1|few
TGCAGTGCTAGAAGCAGGGTTGGAGAAAAACTGTTTTTT
CSARSRVGEKLFF
>NA|TRBJ2-7|14|TRBV4-3|NA
TGCGCCAGCAGCCAAGAGCCAGGGCCCTACGAGCAGTACTTC
CASSQEPGPYEQYF
>NA|TRBJ2-7|14|TRBV20-1|NA
TGCAGTGCTAGGGGGGGACAGATCTCCTACGAGCAGTACTTC
CSARGGQISYEQYF
>TRBD2|TRBJ2-1|15|TRBV12-3/TRBV12-4|many
TGTGCCAGCAGCTGGGGACTAGCGGGGTACAATGAGCAGTTCTTC
CASSWGLAGYNEQFF
>NA|TRBJ2-3|14|TRBV10-3|NA
TGTGCCATCAGCCCCGGACCTAGCACAGATACGCAGTATTTT
CAISPGPSTDTQYF
>NA|TRBJ1-1|13|TRBV20-1|NA
TGCAGTGCTAGAGATGGGATGAACACTGAAGCTTTCTTT
CSARDGMNTEAFF
>TRBD2|TRBJ2-3|17|TRBV4-1|few
TGCGCCAGCAGCCAGGGCCTAGCGGGGTCTCGCACAGATACGCAGTATTTT
CASSQGLAGSRTDTQYF
>NA|TRBJ1-3|14|TRBV12-3/TRBV12-4|NA
TGTGCCAGCAGGGCGGAAGTTTCTGGAAACACCATATATTTT
CASRAEVSGNTIYF
>TRBD2|TRBJ2-1|16|TRBV5-1|NA
TGCGCCAGCAGCCAGATAGCGGGGGGGTACAACAATGAGCAGTTCTTC
CASSQIAGGYNNEQFF
>TRBD2|TRBJ2-3|14|TRBV20-1|NA
TGCAGTGTCTCAGCGGGGGGGCCGACAGATACGCAGTATTTT
CSVSAGGPTDTQYF
>TRBD2|TRBJ2-1|18|TRBV27|NA
TGTGCCAGCAGTCTCCTTTTGAACGCGGGGGGGCCAATCGATGAGCAGTTCTTC
CASSLLLNAGGPIDEQFF
>TRBD2|TRBJ2-1|14|TRBV28|few
TGTGCCAGTCGGCTAGCGGGGGGGCGTCATGAGCAGTTCTTC
CASRLAGGRHEQFF
>NA|TRBJ1-2|15|TRBV7-9|few
TGTGCCAGCAGCTTAGCGTCGGGACCTGAGGGTGGCTACACCTTC
CASSLASGPEGGYTF
>NA|TRBJ1-1|16|TRBV18|few
TGTGCCAGCTCACCAAGAGGGTTACTGACGAACACTGAAGCTTTCTTT
CASSPRGLLTNTEAFF
>NA|TRBJ1-1|13|TRBV5-6|NA
TGTGCCAGCGGATTGGGGGTCGGACCTGAAGCTTTCTTT
CASGLGVGPEAFF
>TRBD1|TRBJ2-1|16|TRBV10-3|NA
TGTGCCATCACGACTGGGGGAGACAGGGGGGGGTATGAGCAGTTCTTC
CAITTGGDRGGYEQFF